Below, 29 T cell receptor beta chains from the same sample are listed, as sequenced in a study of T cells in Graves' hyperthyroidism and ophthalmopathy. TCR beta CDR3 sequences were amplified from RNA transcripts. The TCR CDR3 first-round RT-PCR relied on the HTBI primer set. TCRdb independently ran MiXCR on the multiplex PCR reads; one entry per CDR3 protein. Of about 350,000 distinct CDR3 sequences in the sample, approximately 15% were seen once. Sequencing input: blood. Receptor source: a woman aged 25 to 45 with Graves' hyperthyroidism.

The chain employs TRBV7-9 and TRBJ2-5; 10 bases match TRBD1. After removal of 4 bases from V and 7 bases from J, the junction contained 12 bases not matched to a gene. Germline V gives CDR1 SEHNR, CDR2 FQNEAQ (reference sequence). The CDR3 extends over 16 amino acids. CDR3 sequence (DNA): TGTGCCAGCAGCTCGCCGACGGGACAGGGGAGGGGGACCCAGTACTTC. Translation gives CASSSPTGQGRGTQYF.

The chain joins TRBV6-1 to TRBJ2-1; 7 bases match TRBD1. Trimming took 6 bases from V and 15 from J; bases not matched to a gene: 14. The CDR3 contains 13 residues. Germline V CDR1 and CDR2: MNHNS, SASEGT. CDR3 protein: CASRKTGTAVGFF. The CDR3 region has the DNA TGTGCCAGCAGAAAGACCGGGACAGCGGTCGGGTTCTTC.

CDR3 protein: CASSLIRGGNEKLFF. CDR3 in DNA: TGTGCCAGCAGCTTGATTCGTGGGGGTAATGAAAAACTGTTTTTT. The chain combines TRBV5-5 with TRBJ1-4, with D perhaps matching TRBD1 (5 bases). Trimming stripped 1 base from V and 4 bases from J, with 11 bases between. The CDR3 loop spans 15 amino acids. The germline gives CDR1 SGHKS, CDR2 YYEKEE (reference sequence).

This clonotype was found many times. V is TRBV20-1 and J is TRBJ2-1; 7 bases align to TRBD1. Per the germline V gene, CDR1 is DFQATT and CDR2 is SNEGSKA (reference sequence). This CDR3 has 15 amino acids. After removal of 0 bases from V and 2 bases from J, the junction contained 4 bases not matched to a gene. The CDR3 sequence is CSARDQGDPYNEQFF. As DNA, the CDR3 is TGCAGTGCTAGAGATCAGGGGGACCCCTACAATGAGCAGTTCTTC.

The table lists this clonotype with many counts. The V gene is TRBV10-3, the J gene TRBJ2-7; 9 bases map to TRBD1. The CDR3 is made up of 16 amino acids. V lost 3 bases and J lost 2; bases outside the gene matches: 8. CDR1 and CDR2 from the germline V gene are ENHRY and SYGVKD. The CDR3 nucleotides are TGTGCCATCAGTGATCCGGGACAGGGTACGGCCTACGAGCAGTACTTC. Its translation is CAISDPGQGTAYEQYF.

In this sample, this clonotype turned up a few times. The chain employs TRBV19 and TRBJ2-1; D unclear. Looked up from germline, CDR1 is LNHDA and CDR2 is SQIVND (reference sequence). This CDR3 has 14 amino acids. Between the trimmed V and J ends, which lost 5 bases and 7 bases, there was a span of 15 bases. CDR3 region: CASSPATSENEQFF. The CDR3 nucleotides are TGTGCCAGTAGTCCGGCAACTTCTGAAAATGAGCAGTTCTTC.

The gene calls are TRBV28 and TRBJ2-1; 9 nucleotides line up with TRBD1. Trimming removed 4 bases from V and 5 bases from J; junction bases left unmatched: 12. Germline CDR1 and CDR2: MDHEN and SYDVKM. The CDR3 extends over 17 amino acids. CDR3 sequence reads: CASSSGAGTGYDNEQFF. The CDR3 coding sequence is TGTGCCAGCAGTTCGGGAGCCGGGACAGGGTACGACAATGAGCAGTTCTTC.

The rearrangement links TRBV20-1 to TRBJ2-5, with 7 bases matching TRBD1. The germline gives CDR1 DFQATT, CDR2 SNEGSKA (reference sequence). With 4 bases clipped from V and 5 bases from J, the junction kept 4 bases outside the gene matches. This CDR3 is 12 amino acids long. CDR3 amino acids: CSAIGQDETQYF. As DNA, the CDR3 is TGCAGTGCTATCGGACAGGATGAGACCCAGTACTTC.

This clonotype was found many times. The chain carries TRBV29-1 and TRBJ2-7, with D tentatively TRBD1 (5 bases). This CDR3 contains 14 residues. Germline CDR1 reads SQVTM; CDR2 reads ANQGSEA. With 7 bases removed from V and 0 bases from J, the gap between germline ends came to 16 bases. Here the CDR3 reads CSAQTDFSSYEQYF. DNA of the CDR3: TGCAGCGCCCAGACAGATTTTAGCTCCTACGAGCAGTACTTC.

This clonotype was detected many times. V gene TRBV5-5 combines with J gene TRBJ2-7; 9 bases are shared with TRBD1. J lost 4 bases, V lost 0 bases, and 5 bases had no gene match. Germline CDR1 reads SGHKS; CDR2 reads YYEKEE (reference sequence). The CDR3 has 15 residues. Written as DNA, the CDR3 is TGTGCCAGCAGCTTGGCGGGACAGGGATTATACGAGCAGTACTTC. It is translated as CASSLAGQGLYEQYF.

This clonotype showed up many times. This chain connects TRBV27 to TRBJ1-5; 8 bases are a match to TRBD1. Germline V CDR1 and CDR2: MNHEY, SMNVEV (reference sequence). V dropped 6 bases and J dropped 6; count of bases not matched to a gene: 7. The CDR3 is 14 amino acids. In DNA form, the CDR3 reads TGTGCCAGCAGCAGACAGGGGTCCGGTCAGCCCCAGCATTTT. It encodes CASSRQGSGQPQHF.

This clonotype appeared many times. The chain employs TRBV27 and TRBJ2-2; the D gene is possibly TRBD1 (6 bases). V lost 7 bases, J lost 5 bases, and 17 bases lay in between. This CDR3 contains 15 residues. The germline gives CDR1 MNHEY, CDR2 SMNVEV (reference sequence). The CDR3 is CASKRGTTTTGELFF. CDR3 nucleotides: TGTGCCAGCAAGAGAGGGACAACTACGACCGGGGAGCTGTTTTTT.

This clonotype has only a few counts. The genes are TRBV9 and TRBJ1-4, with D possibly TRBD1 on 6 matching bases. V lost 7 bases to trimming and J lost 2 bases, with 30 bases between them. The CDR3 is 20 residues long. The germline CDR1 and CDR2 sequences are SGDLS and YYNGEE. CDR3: CASHAGQGKKVRSTNEKLFF. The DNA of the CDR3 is TGTGCCAGCCACGCCGGCCAGGGGAAAAAAGTGAGGAGCACTAATGAAAAACTGTTTTTT.

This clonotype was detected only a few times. This chain's CDR3 is CASSSGEASYEQYV. CDR3 nucleotide sequence: TGTGCCAGCAGCTCGGGGGAAGCGTCCTACGAGCAGTATGTC. The V call is TRBV7-9, the J call TRBJ2-7; TRBD2 is a possible D gene (6 bases). The CDR3 extends over 14 amino acids. Germline V lookup: CDR1 SEHNR, CDR2 FQNEAQ (reference sequence).

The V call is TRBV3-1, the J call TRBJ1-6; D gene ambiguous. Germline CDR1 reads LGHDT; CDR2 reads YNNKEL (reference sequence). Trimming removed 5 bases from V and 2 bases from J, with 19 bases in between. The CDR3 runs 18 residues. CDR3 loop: CASSSELDIGAYNSPLHF. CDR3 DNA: TGTGCCAGCAGCTCAGAGCTTGATATAGGTGCCTATAATTCACCCCTCCACTTT. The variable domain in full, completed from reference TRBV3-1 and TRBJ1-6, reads DTAVSQTPKYLVTQMGNDKSIKCEQNLGHDTMYWYKQDSKKFLKIMFSYNNKELIINETVPNRFSPKSPDKAHLNLHINSLELGDSAVYFCASSSELDIGAYNSPLHFGNGTRLTVT.

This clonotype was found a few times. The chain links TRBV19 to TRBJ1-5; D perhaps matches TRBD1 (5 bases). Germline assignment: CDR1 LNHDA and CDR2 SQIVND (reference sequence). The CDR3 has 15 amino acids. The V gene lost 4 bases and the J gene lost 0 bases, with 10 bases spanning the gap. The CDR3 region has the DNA TGTGCCAGTAGTACTGATGGGGGTAGCAATCAGCCCCAGCATTTT. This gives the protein CASSTDGGSNQPQHF.

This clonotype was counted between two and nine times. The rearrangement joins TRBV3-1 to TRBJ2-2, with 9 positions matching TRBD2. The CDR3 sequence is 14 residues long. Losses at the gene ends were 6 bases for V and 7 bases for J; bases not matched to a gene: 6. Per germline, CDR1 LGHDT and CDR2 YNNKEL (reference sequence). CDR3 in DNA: TGTGCCAGCAGGAGAATAGCGGGGGACGGGGAGCTGTTTTTT. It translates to CASRRIAGDGELFF.

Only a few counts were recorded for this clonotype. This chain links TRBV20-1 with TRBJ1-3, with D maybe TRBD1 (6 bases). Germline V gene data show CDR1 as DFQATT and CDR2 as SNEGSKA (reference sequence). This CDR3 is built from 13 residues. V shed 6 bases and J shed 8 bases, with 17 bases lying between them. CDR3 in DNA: TGCAGTGCGAGAACACAGGGATCGGACACCATATATTTT. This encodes CSARTQGSDTIYF.

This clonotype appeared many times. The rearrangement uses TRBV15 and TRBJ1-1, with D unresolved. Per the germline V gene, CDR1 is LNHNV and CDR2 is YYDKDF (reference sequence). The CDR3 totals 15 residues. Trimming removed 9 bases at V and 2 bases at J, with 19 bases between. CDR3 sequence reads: CATDGGPKYNTEAFF. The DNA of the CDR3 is TGTGCCACGGACGGTGGCCCTAAGTATAACACTGAAGCTTTCTTT.

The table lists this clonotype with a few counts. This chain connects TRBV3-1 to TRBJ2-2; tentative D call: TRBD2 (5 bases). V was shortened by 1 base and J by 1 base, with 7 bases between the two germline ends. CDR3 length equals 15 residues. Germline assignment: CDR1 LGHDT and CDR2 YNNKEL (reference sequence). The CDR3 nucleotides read TGTGCCAGCAGCCAAGGCGGGCGGAACACCGGGGAGCTGTTTTTT. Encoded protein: CASSQGGRNTGELFF.

Here the CDR3 reads CASSRDRSEAFF. The CDR3 DNA reads as TGTGCCAGCAGCCGAGACAGATCTGAAGCTTTCTTT. The chain joins TRBV13 to TRBJ1-1; a weak D match, TRBD1 (5 bases). The CDR3 has 12 residues. Trimming left V 5 bases short and J 6 bases short, with 10 bases between. Germline V gene sequence: CDR1 PRHDT, CDR2 FYEKMQ (reference sequence).

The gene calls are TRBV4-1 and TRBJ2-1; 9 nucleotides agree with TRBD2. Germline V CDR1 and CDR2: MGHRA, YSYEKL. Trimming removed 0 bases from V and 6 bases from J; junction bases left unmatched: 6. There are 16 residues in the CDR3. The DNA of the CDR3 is TGCGCCAGCAGCCAAGATGGTAGCGGGGGAACCAATGAGCAGTTCTTC. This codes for CASSQDGSGGTNEQFF.

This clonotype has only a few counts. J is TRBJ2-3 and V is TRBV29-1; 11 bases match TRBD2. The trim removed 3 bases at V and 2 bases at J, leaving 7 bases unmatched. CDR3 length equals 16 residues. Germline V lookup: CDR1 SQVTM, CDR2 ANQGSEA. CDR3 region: CSVEIGTSGLTDTQYF. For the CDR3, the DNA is TGCAGCGTTGAGATTGGGACTAGCGGACTCACAGATACGCAGTATTTT.

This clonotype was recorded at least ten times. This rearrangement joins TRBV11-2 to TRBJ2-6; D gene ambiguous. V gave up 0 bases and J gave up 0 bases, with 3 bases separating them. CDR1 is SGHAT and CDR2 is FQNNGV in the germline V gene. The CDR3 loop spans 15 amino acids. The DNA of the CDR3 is TGTGCCAGCAGCTTAGACCGCTCTGGGGCCAACGTCCTGACTTTC. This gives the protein CASSLDRSGANVLTF. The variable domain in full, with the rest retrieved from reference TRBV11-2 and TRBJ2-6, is EAGVAQSPRYKIIEKRQSVAFWCNPISGHATLYWYQQILGQGPKLLIQFQNNGVVDDSQLPKDRFSAERLKGVDSTLKIQPAKLEDSAVYLCASSLDRSGANVLTFGAGSRLTVL.

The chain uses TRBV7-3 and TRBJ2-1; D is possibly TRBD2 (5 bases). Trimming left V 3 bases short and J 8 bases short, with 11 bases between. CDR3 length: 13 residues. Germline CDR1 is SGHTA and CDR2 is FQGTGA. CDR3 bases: TGTGCCAGCAGCTTTCGAGCGGCCGATGAGCAGTTCTTC. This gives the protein CASSFRAADEQFF.

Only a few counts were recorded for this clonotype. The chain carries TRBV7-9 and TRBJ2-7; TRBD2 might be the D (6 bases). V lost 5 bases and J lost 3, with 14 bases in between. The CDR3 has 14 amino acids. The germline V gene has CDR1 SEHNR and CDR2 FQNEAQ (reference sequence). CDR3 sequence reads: CASSPRDSNYEQYF. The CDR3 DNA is TGTGCCAGCAGCCCGCGGGACTCCAACTACGAGCAGTACTTC.

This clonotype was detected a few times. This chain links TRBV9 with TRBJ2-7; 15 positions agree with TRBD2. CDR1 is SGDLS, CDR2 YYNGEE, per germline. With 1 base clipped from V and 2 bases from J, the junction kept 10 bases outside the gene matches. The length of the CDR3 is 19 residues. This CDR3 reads CASSVPLGTSGRTTYEQYF. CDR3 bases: TGTGCCAGCAGCGTACCTTTGGGGACTAGCGGGAGGACTACCTACGAGCAGTACTTC. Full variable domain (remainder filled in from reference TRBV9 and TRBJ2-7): DSGVTQTPKHLITATGQRVTLRCSPRSGDLSVYWYQQSLDQGLQFLIQYYNGEERAKGNILERFSAQQFPDLHSELNLSSLELGDSALYFCASSVPLGTSGRTTYEQYFGPGTRLTVT.

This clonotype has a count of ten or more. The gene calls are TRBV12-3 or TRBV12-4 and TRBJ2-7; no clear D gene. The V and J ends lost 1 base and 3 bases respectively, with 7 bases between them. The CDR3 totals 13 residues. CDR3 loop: CASSLGRNYEQYF. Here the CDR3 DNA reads TGTGCCAGCAGTTTAGGGCGGAACTACGAGCAGTACTTC.

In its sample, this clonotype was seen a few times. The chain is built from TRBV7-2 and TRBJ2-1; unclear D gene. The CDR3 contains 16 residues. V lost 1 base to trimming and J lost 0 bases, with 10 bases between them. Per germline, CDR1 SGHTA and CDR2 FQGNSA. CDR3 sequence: CASSLDQFSSYNEQFF. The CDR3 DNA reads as TGTGCCAGCAGCTTAGATCAGTTCAGCTCCTACAATGAGCAGTTCTTC.